This T cell receptor (beta chain) appears in the sequencing data of a study of CD8 T cells in Susac syndrome. Study at large: Patients with Susac syndrome, at blood draw, were therapy-naive, on corticosteroids, or on intravenous immunoglobulin alone.

Random hexamers served to reverse transcribe roughly 0.45 to 1 ug RNA. Using its own MiXCR run on the immunoSEQ multiplex PCR reads, TCRdb lists one record per CDR3 protein. The sample shows 77,000 or so distinct CDR3 sequences, 90% to 95% of them seen only once. This clonotype was detected once. The antigen is undetermined. Germline CDR1 reads MGHRA; CDR2 reads YSYEKL. V gave up 1 base and J gave up 0 bases, with 7 bases separating them. The CDR3 contains 15 residues. Recently defined diagnostic criteria classed the Susac syndrome patients as definite or probable. Negative isolation was used for CD8+ and CD4+ T cells, and FACS enrichment was applied to TEMRA cells. Findings of the study overall: The CD4+ T cell repertoires of Susac syndrome were found to show no clonal expansion.

Input material: CD4+ T cells from PBMCs. The clonotype was recovered from a human donor with Susac syndrome. The rearrangement joins TRBV4-1 to TRBJ2-1; D unclear. CDR3 amino acids: CASSQGQNSYNEQFF. In DNA, the CDR3 is TGCGCCAGCAGCCAAGGGCAGAACTCCTACAATGAGCAGTTCTTC.